The 23 T cell receptor beta chains presented below share a single source sample, sequenced in a study of blood T cell repertoires in COVID-19. Produced via immunoSEQ multiplex PCR; TCRdb's table is partial and in-frame only. The table lists more than 300,000 clones, 83% of them singletons. Sequenced material: PBMCs or T cells enriched from blood (not recorded which). These receptor sequences come from a woman in her forties or fifties who had recovered from COVID-19.

The chain carries TRBV11-3 and TRBJ2-1; weak D call: TRBD1 (5 bases). The CDR3 contains 16 residues. Deletions cut 0 bases from V and 4 bases from J, with 13 bases between. Germline CDR1 SGHNT, CDR2 YENEEA. The CDR3 region has the DNA TGTGCCAGCAGCTTAGAGTTACAGGCTCCTTACAATGAGCAGTTCTTC. This codes for CASSLELQAPYNEQFF.

The chain links TRBV6-6 to TRBJ1-2; D gene uncertain. The CDR3 is 14 amino acids. The germline CDR1 and CDR2 sequences are MNHNY and SVGAGI (reference sequence). Between the trimmed V and J ends, which lost 2 bases and 4 bases, there was a span of 11 bases. The CDR3 loop reads CASSYDGVPYGYTF. CDR3 nucleotides: TGTGCCAGCAGTTACGACGGGGTACCCTATGGCTACACCTTC.

This clone was recorded once. The chain employs TRBV11-2 and TRBJ1-2; 11 bases align to TRBD1. Losses at the gene ends were 4 bases for V and 8 bases for J; bases not matched to a gene: 3. CDR1 and CDR2 from the germline V gene are SGHAT and FQNNGV. The CDR3 is made up of 13 amino acids. The CDR3 nucleotides are TGTGCCAGCAGCTCGGGACAGGGGGGAGGCTACACCTTC. Residues: CASSSGQGGGYTF.

The chain employs TRBV5-1 and TRBJ1-6; D is undetermined. The length of the CDR3 is 14 residues. Germline CDR1 SGHRS, CDR2 YFSETQ. Trimming pared 0 bases from V and 10 bases from J, leaving 11 bases between. Here the CDR3 DNA reads TGCGCCAGCAGCTTGGACGGGGTTGGATCACCCCTCCACTTT. It yields the protein CASSLDGVGSPLHF. The full variable domain, completed using reference TRBV5-1 and TRBJ1-6, is KAGVTQTPRYLIKTRGQQVTLSCSPISGHRSVSWYQQTPGQGLQFLFEYFSETQRNKGNFPGRFSGRQFSNSRSEMNVSTLELGDSALYLCASSLDGVGSPLHFGNGTRLTVT.

The chain couples TRBV7-8 to TRBJ2-7, with unresolved D. Germline V gene lookup returns CDR1 SGHVS and CDR2 FQNEAQ. The V and J ends lost 7 bases and 2 bases respectively, with 15 bases between them. The CDR3 contains 14 residues. Here the CDR3 reads CASTSNPQAYEQYF. CDR3 DNA: TGTGCCAGCACCAGTAACCCACAAGCCTACGAGCAGTACTTC.

CDR3 nucleotide sequence: TGTGCCTGGAGTGCAAGCGGACTAGCGGGAGAGCAGTTCTTC. Translated, it gives CAWSASGLAGEQFF. The chain uses TRBV30 and TRBJ2-1, with 12 bases matching TRBD2. Unmatched junction bases numbered 5, after V lost 1 base and J lost 10 bases. The germline gives CDR1 GTSNPN, CDR2 SVGIG (reference sequence). CDR3 size: 14 residues.

V is TRBV19 and J is TRBJ1-3; no reliable D call. From germline, CDR1 is LNHDA and CDR2 SQIVND (reference sequence). The germline V and J ends were trimmed by 3 bases and 2 bases, with 2 bases remaining between them. CDR3 length: 12 residues. The CDR3 DNA reads TGTGCCAGTAGTATTACTGGAAACACCATATATTTT. This codes for CASSITGNTIYF.

The chain combines TRBV5-1 with TRBJ2-1; TRBD2 agrees at 16 bases. Germline values: CDR1 SGHRS, CDR2 YFSETQ. This CDR3 region has 18 residues. The V gene end was trimmed by 4 bases and the J gene end by 0 bases; junction bases not matched to a gene: 4. In nucleotides, the CDR3 is TGCGCCAGCAGCATTGGGACTAGCGGGGGGGCCTCCTACAATGAGCAGTTCTTC. It translates to CASSIGTSGGASYNEQFF.

The chain joins TRBV7-9 to TRBJ1-2, with 8 nucleotides matching TRBD1. The germline CDR1 and CDR2 sequences are SEHNR and FQNEAQ (reference sequence). This CDR3 has 12 amino acids. Trimming at V came to 2 bases and at J to 14 bases, leaving 7 bases not matched to a gene. CDR3 coding DNA: TGTGCCAGCAGCTTACCCACAGGGGGAGGAACCTTC. It codes for CASSLPTGGGTF.

V usage is TRBV6-4 and J usage is TRBJ1-2; 9 positions match TRBD1. Unmatched junction bases numbered 13, after V lost 4 bases and J lost 4 bases. The CDR3 length is 17 residues. The germline V gene encodes CDR1 MRHNA and CDR2 SNTAGT. CDR3: CASSATILQGALYGYTF. DNA for the CDR3: TGTGCCAGCAGTGCTACGATTCTACAGGGGGCGCTCTATGGCTACACCTTC.

The chain recombines TRBV4-2 with TRBJ2-7; tentatively, D is TRBD1 (5 bases). Germline CDR1 reads LGHNA; CDR2 reads YNFKEQ. Deletions cut 0 bases from V and 4 bases from J, with 13 bases between. The length of the CDR3 is 15 residues. CDR3 protein: CASSQEGQGNYEQYF. The CDR3 DNA sequence: TGTGCCAGCAGCCAAGAAGGTCAGGGAAATTACGAGCAGTACTTC.

The rearrangement uses TRBV2 and TRBJ2-1, with TRBD2 identical over 7 bases. In germline, CDR1 is SNHLY, CDR2 FYNNEI. The CDR3 is 15 amino acids. V was clipped by 6 bases and J by 6 bases; unmatched bases: 11. The CDR3 sequence is CASRGTIYRLNEQFF. The DNA of the CDR3 is TGTGCCAGCAGGGGGACTATCTACAGACTCAATGAGCAGTTCTTC.

A few counts support this clone. V gene TRBV6-2 or TRBV6-3 combines with J gene TRBJ2-7, with D maybe TRBD2 (6 bases). Looked up from germline, CDR1 is MNHEY and CDR2 is SVGEGT. This CDR3 has 17 amino acids. Trimming shortened V by 0 bases and J by 6 bases, and 21 bases separated the two germline ends. Here the CDR3 DNA reads TGTGCCAGCAGTTACTCGCGCCCGGGAGCCCTTCTACCCGAGCAGTACTTC. This encodes CASSYSRPGALLPEQYF.

This clone was counted between two and nine times. This chain uses TRBV5-1 with TRBJ1-6, with 7 bases matching TRBD1. The trim removed 4 bases at V and 7 bases at J, leaving 2 bases unmatched. Germline CDR1 SGHRS, CDR2 YFSETQ. CDR3 size: 13 residues. The CDR3 protein is CASSRDRNSPLHF. The CDR3 nucleotides are TGCGCCAGCAGCCGGGACAGAAATTCACCCCTCCACTTT.

The J gene is TRBJ2-2, the V gene TRBV27, with D possibly matching TRBD2 (7 bases). From germline, CDR1 is MNHEY and CDR2 SMNVEV (reference sequence). The ends were cut back, 2 bases at V and 7 bases at J, with 14 bases in the middle. The CDR3 runs to 15 residues. CDR3 in amino acids: CASSLRGALSGELFF. The CDR3 DNA reads as TGTGCCAGCAGTTTACGGGGGGCCTTAAGCGGGGAGCTGTTTTTT.

This chain connects TRBV7-9 to TRBJ1-2, with TRBD1 identical over 9 bases. The CDR3 has 15 residues. Unmatched junction bases numbered 7, after V lost 4 bases and J lost 4 bases. Per the germline V gene, CDR1 is SEHNR and CDR2 is FQNEAQ (reference sequence). CDR3 residues: CASSWDREGSYGYTF. In DNA, the CDR3 is TGTGCCAGCAGCTGGGACAGGGAGGGTTCCTATGGCTACACCTTC.

The rearrangement links TRBV5-5 to TRBJ1-1; TRBD1 matches 7 bases. V dropped 0 bases and J dropped 12; count of bases not matched to a gene: 11. The CDR3 runs 14 residues. Germline V gene sequence: CDR1 SGHKS, CDR2 YYEKEE (reference sequence). CDR3 DNA: TGTGCCAGCAGCTTGGACAGGGGTCCAGTGTATCCTTTCTTT. This codes for CASSLDRGPVYPFF.

The CDR3 nucleotides are TGTGCCAGCAGTTGGGAACAGGGGATTCAGCCCCAGCATTTT. The encoded protein is CASSWEQGIQPQHF. This chain links TRBV6-5 with TRBJ1-5, with TRBD1 matching 7 bases. V was pared by 4 bases and J by 6 bases, with 6 bases of the junction left unmatched. The CDR3 has 14 amino acids. Per germline, CDR1 MNHEY and CDR2 SVGAGI.

The J gene is TRBJ2-2, the V gene TRBV9; the D is unclear. The V and J ends lost 2 bases and 9 bases respectively, with 8 bases between them. CDR1 is SGDLS and CDR2 is YYNGEE in the germline V gene. The CDR3 is 12 residues long. Written as DNA, the CDR3 is TGTGCCAGCAGCGTCCGGAGTTGGGAGCTGTTTTTT. Its protein product is CASSVRSWELFF.

This sequence joins TRBV7-6 and TRBJ2-7; 8 bases map to TRBD2. This CDR3 spans 15 amino acids. Germline V gives CDR1 SGHVS, CDR2 FNYEAQ. The J segment lost 5 bases and the V segment lost 5 bases, leaving 11 bases of the junction unmatched. For the CDR3, the DNA is TGTGCCAGCAGCCTAGAGCCCGGACTAGCCGACGAGCAGTACTTC. Translating gives CASSLEPGLADEQYF.

The chain employs TRBV7-9 and TRBJ2-7; D possibly corresponds to TRBD1 (6 bases). Trimming cost V 5 bases and J 1 base, with 18 bases left between them. The CDR3 runs 16 residues. CDR1 is SEHNR, CDR2 FQNEAQ, per germline (reference sequence). The CDR3 protein is CASSQSRGQGSYEQYF. Here the CDR3 DNA reads TGTGCCAGCAGCCAAAGCCGGGGCCAGGGGTCCTACGAGCAGTACTTC. The full variable domain, in which reference TRBV7-9 and TRBJ2-7 provide the parts outside the CDR3, is DTGVSQNPRHKITKRGQNVTFRCDPISEHNRLYWYRQTLGQGPEFLTYFQNEAQLEKSRLLSDRFSAERPKGSFSTLEIQRTEQGDSAMYLCASSQSRGQGSYEQYFGPGTRLTVT.

The chain carries TRBV3-1 (or the pseudogene TRBV3-2) and TRBJ1-1; TRBD1 aligns across 9 bases. The CDR3 runs 15 residues. The junction had 8 bases not matched to a gene; V was cut back by 4 bases and J by 5 bases. Germline V gene data show CDR1 as LGHDT and CDR2 as YNNKEL (reference sequence). The CDR3 loop is CASSPPDRGRTEAFF. Here the CDR3 DNA reads TGTGCCAGCAGCCCGCCCGACAGGGGGAGAACTGAAGCTTTCTTT.

This clone was detected only once. This chain links TRBV30 with TRBJ1-5; D gene unclear. CDR1 and CDR2 (germline): GTSNPN, SVGIG (reference sequence). Between the trimmed V and J ends, which lost 1 base and 5 bases, there was a span of 9 bases. The CDR3 length is 13 residues. Written as DNA, the CDR3 is TGTGCCTGGAGTGGCAGGAGGTATCAGCCCCAGCATTTT. It encodes CAWSGRRYQPQHF.